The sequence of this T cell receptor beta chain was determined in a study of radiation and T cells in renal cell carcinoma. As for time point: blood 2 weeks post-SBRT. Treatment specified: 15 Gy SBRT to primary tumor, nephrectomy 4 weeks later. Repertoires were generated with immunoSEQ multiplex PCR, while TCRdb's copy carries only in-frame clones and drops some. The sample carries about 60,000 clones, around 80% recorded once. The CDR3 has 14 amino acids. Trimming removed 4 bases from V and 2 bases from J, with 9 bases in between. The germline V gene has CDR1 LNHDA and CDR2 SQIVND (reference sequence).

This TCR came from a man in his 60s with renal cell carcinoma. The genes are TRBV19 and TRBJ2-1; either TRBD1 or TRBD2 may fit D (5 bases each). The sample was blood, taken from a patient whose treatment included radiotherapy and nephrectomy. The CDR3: CASSTSGPYNEQFF. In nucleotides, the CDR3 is TGTGCCAGTAGTACGTCGGGACCCTACAATGAGCAGTTCTTC.